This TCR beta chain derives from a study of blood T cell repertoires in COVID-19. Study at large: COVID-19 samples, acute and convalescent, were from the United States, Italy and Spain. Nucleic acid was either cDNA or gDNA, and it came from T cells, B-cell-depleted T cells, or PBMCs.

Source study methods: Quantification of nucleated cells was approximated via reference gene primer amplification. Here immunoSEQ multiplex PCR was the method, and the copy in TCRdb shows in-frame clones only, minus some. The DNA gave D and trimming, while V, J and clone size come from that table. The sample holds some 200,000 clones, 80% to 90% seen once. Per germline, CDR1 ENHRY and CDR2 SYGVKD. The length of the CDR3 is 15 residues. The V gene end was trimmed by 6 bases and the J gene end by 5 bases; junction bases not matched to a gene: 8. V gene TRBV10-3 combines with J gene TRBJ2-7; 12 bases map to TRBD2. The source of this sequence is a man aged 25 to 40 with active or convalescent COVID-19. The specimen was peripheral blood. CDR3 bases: TGTGCCATCAGAGGGGTGACTAGCGGGAGTAACGAGCAGTACTTC. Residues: CAIRGVTSGSNEQYF.